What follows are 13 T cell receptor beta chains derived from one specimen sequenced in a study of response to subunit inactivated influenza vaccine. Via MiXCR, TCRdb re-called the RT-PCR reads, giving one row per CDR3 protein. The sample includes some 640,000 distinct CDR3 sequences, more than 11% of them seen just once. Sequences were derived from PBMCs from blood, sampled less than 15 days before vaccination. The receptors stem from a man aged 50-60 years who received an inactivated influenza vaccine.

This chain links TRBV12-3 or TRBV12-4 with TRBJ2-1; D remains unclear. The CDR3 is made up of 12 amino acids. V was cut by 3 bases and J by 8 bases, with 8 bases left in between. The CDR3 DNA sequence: TGTGCCAGCAGTTTTGTGGATTATGAGCAGTTCTTC. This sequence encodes CASSFVDYEQFF.

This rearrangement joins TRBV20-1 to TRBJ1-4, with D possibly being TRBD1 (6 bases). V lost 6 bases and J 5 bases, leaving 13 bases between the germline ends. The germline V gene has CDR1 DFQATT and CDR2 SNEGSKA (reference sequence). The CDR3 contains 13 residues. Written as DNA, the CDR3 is TGCAGTGCACTACAGGGAGAGAATGAAAAACTGTTTTTT. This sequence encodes CSALQGENEKLFF.

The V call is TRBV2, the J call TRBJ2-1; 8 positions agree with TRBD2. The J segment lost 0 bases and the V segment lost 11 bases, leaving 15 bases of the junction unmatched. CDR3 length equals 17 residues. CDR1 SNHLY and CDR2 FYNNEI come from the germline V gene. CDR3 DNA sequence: TGTGCCGGTCATTCTAGCGGGTACTTGAGCTCCTACAATGAGCAGTTCTTC. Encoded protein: CAGHSSGYLSSYNEQFF.

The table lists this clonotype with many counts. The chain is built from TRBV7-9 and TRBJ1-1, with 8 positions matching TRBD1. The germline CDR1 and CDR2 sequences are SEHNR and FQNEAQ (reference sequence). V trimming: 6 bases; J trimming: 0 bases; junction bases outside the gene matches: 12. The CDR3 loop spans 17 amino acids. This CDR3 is CASRPKVQGAVNTEAFF. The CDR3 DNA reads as TGTGCCAGCAGACCAAAGGTGCAGGGGGCCGTGAACACTGAAGCTTTCTTT.

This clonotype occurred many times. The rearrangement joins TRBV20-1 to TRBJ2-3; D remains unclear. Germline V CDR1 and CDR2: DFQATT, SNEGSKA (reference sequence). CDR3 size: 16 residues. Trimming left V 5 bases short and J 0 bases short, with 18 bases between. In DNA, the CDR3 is TGCAGTGCTGGCCCCCGGCCAAATAGGAGCACAGATACGCAGTATTTT. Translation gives CSAGPRPNRSTDTQYF.

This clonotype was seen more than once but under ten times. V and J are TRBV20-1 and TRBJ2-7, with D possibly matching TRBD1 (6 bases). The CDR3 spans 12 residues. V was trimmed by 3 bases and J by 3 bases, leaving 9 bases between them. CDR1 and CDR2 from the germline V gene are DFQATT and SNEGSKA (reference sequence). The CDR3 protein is CSASRGNYEQYF. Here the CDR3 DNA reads TGCAGTGCTAGCAGGGGAAACTACGAGCAGTACTTC.

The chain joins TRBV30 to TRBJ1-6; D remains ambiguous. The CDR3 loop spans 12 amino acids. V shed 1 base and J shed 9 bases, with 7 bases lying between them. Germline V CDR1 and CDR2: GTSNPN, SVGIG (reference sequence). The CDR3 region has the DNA TGTGCCTGGAGTGCTAGGAGTTCACCCCTCCACTTT. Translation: CAWSARSSPLHF.

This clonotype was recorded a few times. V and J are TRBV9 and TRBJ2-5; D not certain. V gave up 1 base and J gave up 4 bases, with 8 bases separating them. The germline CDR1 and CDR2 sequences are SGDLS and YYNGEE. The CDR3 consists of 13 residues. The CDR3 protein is CASSVNYLETQYF. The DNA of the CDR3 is TGTGCCAGCAGCGTAAACTATCTAGAGACCCAGTACTTC.

The CDR3 nucleotides are TGTGCCAGCACCACAGCTTTCTCTGGAAACACCATATATTTT. Its translation is CASTTAFSGNTIYF. The chain uses TRBV12-3 or TRBV12-4 and TRBJ1-3; D is ambiguous. V was pared by 7 bases and J by 0 bases, with 10 bases between. This CDR3 is built from 14 residues.

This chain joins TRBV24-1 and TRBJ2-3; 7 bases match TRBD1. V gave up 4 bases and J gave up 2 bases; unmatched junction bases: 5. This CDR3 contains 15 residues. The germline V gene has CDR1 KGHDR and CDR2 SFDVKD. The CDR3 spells CATSDPGQFTDTQYF. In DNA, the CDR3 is TGTGCCACCAGTGACCCGGGACAGTTCACAGATACGCAGTATTTT.

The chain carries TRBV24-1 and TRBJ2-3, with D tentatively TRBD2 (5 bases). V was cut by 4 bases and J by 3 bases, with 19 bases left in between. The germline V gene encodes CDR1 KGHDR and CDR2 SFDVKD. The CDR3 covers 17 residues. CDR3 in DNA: TGTGCCACCAGTGAAAGCTCGGGGAGTGAAGCAACAGATACGCAGTATTTT. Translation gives CATSESSGSEATDTQYF.

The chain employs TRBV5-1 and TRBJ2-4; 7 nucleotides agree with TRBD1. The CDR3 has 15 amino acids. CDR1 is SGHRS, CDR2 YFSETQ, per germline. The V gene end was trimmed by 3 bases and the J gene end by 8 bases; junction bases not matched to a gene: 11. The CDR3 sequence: CASSSTGTATDIQYF. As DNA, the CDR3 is TGCGCCAGCAGCTCCACCGGGACAGCGACGGACATTCAGTACTTC.

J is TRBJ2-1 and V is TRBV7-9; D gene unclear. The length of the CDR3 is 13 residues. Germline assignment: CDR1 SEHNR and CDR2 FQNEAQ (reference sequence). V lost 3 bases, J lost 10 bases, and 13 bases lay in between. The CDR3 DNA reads TGTGCCAGCAGCTTCTCCCCCGCTGGGGAGCAGTTCTTC. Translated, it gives CASSFSPAGEQFF.